These 27 T cell receptor beta chains share one sample of origin, sequenced in a study of somatic mutations in cytotoxic T cells in rheumatoid arthritis. Clones were read by immunoSEQ multiplex PCR, and TCRdb kept only the in-frame ones, dropping some. The table includes 15,000 to 20,000 clones, about 85% detected once. The material sequenced was CD8+ T cells sorted from blood. These receptors were collected from a man aged 18 to 29 with rheumatoid arthritis.

The V and J genes are TRBV29-1 and TRBJ1-1, with TRBD1 as a possible D gene (5 bases). The V and J ends lost 4 bases and 0 bases respectively, with 12 bases between them. Germline V gives CDR1 SQVTM, CDR2 ANQGSEA. The CDR3 is 14 residues long. The CDR3 loop is CSVVRQPMNTEAFF. DNA for the CDR3: TGCAGCGTTGTTAGACAGCCCATGAACACTGAAGCTTTCTTT.

The chain has TRBV2 and TRBJ2-1; D is unresolved. V dropped 5 bases and J dropped 7 bases, with 12 bases sitting between them. This CDR3 contains 13 residues. CDR1 is SNHLY, CDR2 FYNNEI, per germline. The CDR3 bases are TGTGCCAGCAGTCCGGGCTTCAGGAATGAGCAGTTCTTC. Amino acid sequence: CASSPGFRNEQFF.

The V call is TRBV19, the J call TRBJ1-1; no definite D call. Germline V gene lookup returns CDR1 LNHDA and CDR2 SQIVND (reference sequence). The CDR3 contains 14 residues. Trimming pared 1 base from V and 4 bases from J, leaving 10 bases between. The CDR3 spells CASSIVFISTEAFF. As DNA, the CDR3 is TGTGCCAGTAGTATAGTCTTTATTAGCACTGAAGCTTTCTTT.

The chain is built from TRBV4-1 and TRBJ2-7; the D gene is possibly TRBD1 (5 bases). Germline V lookup: CDR1 MGHRA, CDR2 YSYEKL. Trimming shortened V by 3 bases and J by 3 bases, and 12 bases separated the two germline ends. The CDR3 is 14 residues long. The CDR3 DNA is TGCGCCAGCAGCCACACCAGGGATAGCTACGAGCAGTACTTC. Translated: CASSHTRDSYEQYF.

The V call is TRBV5-5, the J call TRBJ2-7; 7 bases line up with TRBD1. CDR1 is SGHKS, CDR2 YYEKEE, per germline (reference sequence). CDR3 length: 13 residues. J was trimmed by 11 bases and V by 0 bases; bases with no gene match: 8. Written as DNA, the CDR3 is TGTGCCAGCAGCTTGGGCGTGACAGGGAATAAGTACTTC. Protein sequence: CASSLGVTGNKYF.

The chain joins TRBV6-5 to TRBJ1-5, with D unclear. This CDR3 is built from 15 residues. Germline V CDR1 and CDR2: MNHEY, SVGAGI. With 5 bases removed from V and 0 bases from J, the gap between germline ends came to 11 bases. Here the CDR3 reads CASSGMGGSNQPQHF. The DNA for the CDR3 is TGTGCCAGCAGTGGGATGGGTGGTAGCAATCAGCCCCAGCATTTT.

The chain links TRBV6-5 to TRBJ2-7; D is possibly TRBD1 (5 bases). The CDR3 is made up of 14 amino acids. V lost 2 bases and J lost 5, with 13 bases in between. CDR1 and CDR2 from the germline V gene are MNHEY and SVGAGI. The CDR3 DNA reads TGTGCCAGCAGTTACATTGCAGGGTCGAACGAGCAGTACTTC. This sequence encodes CASSYIAGSNEQYF.

V is TRBV11-3 and J is TRBJ1-4; 7 bases line up with TRBD1. The CDR3 has 20 amino acids. Germline trimming cut 2 bases from V and 5 bases from J; bases unmatched to any gene: 20. Per germline, CDR1 SGHNT and CDR2 YENEEA. CDR3 bases: TGTGCCAGCAGCTTATTCTGGGTGAGGGACAGCGGAACGCCAAATGAAAAACTGTTTTTT. Translation gives CASSLFWVRDSGTPNEKLFF.

This clone appeared once. The CDR3 loop is CASSLLAGGQETQYF. The CDR3 nucleotides read TGTGCCAGCAGCTTACTAGCGGGGGGGCAAGAGACCCAGTACTTC. The chain carries TRBV7-3 and TRBJ2-5; TRBD2 aligns across 12 bases. The ends lost 2 bases at V and 2 bases at J; junction bases unmatched: 0. From germline, CDR1 is SGHTA and CDR2 FQGTGA. CDR3 length: 15 amino acids.

The chain has TRBV30 and TRBJ1-6; the D is unclear. The CDR3 runs 15 residues. Germline V gene data show CDR1 as GTSNPN and CDR2 as SVGIG (reference sequence). The germline V and J ends were trimmed by 0 bases and 8 bases, with 14 bases remaining between them. The CDR3 DNA reads TGTGCCTGGAGTGTGCGCGGGGTTCAACATTCACCCCTCCACTTT. It translates to CAWSVRGVQHSPLHF.

The chain has TRBV4-1 and TRBJ2-5; D is possibly TRBD2 (6 bases). The CDR3 is 14 amino acids. V was pared by 0 bases and J by 5 bases, with 10 bases between. Germline values: CDR1 MGHRA, CDR2 YSYEKL. The CDR3 nucleotides read TGCGCCAGCAGCCAAGATACTAGCATGGAGACCCAGTACTTC. Amino acids: CASSQDTSMETQYF.

This rearrangement joins TRBV19 to TRBJ1-1; D might be TRBD1 (5 bases). There are 12 residues in the CDR3. Germline V gives CDR1 LNHDA, CDR2 SQIVND (reference sequence). Trimming stripped 4 bases from V and 8 bases from J, with 11 bases between. In DNA form, the CDR3 reads TGTGCCAGTAGTAACCGGGACTACGAAGCTTTCTTT. Amino acids: CASSNRDYEAFF.

The J gene is TRBJ2-1, the V gene TRBV2; D ambiguous. Germline lookup yields CDR1 SNHLY and CDR2 FYNNEI. Trimming cost V 4 bases and J 2 bases, with 6 bases left between them. This CDR3 has 13 residues. The CDR3 bases are TGTGCCAGCAGTGTACTTCCCTACAATGAGCAGTTCTTC. Protein product: CASSVLPYNEQFF.

The rearrangement uses TRBV19 and TRBJ1-3; D uncertain. Trimming stripped 6 bases from V and 2 bases from J, with 11 bases between. Germline assignment: CDR1 LNHDA and CDR2 SQIVND (reference sequence). The CDR3 is 14 residues long. CDR3 bases: TGTGCCAGTAGCCCTGGCGGGACTGGAAACACCATATATTTT. It specifies CASSPGGTGNTIYF.

This clone was picked up one time. The chain combines TRBV19 with TRBJ1-1, with D possibly TRBD1 on 5 matching bases. The CDR3 has 15 residues. Deletions cut 5 bases from V and 6 bases from J, with 19 bases between. Germline V gene lookup returns CDR1 LNHDA and CDR2 SQIVND (reference sequence). The CDR3 sequence is CASSAGSGGFAEAFF. CDR3 in DNA: TGTGCCAGTAGTGCCGGTTCCGGGGGGTTCGCTGAAGCTTTCTTT.

V gene TRBV9 combines with J gene TRBJ2-1; possibly TRBD1 or TRBD2 for D (6 bases each). Between the trimmed V and J ends, which lost 2 bases and 5 bases, there was a span of 17 bases. Germline V gives CDR1 SGDLS, CDR2 YYNGEE. The CDR3 consists of 16 residues. CDR3 in amino acids: CASSVPRGRWDNEQFF. The CDR3 DNA sequence: TGTGCCAGCAGCGTTCCCCGGGGGCGATGGGACAATGAGCAGTTCTTC.

In DNA form, the CDR3 reads TGTGCCACCTGCTCGGGGAGCTCCTACAATGAGCAGTTCTTC. This translates into CATCSGSSYNEQFF. The chain links TRBV15 to TRBJ2-1; possible D gene TRBD2, 5 bases. The CDR3 has 14 amino acids. Trimming took off 8 bases at V and 0 bases at J, with 11 bases between the two ends. In germline, CDR1 is LNHNV, CDR2 YYDKDF (reference sequence). Looking up the rest from reference TRBV15 and TRBJ2-1 gives the full variable domain: DAMVIQNPRYQVTQFGKPVTLSCSQTLNHNVMYWYQQKSSQAPKLLFHYYDKDFNNEADTPDNFQSRRPNTSFCFLDIRSPGLGDTAMYLCATCSGSSYNEQFFGPGTRLTVL.

There are a few counts of this clone. V and J are TRBV6-5 and TRBJ1-1; the match to TRBD1 covers 9 bases. The ends lost 2 bases at V and 0 bases at J; junction bases unmatched: 4. The CDR3 spans 16 residues. Germline loops: CDR1 MNHEY, CDR2 SVGAGI. CDR3 nucleotide sequence: TGTGCCAGCAGTTACGGGACAGGGACCATGAACACTGAAGCTTTCTTT. This gives the protein CASSYGTGTMNTEAFF.

The CDR3 DNA reads TGTGCCAGCAGCTTAGAGGGGGATGAGCAGTTCTTC. Translated, it gives CASSLEGDEQFF. The genes are TRBV7-9 and TRBJ2-1; D may be TRBD1 (6 bases). The CDR3 length is 12 residues. V lost 1 base and J lost 8, with 6 bases in between. Germline CDR1 is SEHNR and CDR2 is FQNEAQ (reference sequence).

V gene TRBV5-4 combines with J gene TRBJ2-7, with no clear D. Trimming shortened V by 0 bases and J by 0 bases, and 10 bases separated the two germline ends. Germline CDR1 SGHNT, CDR2 YYREEE (reference sequence). The CDR3 covers 15 residues. The CDR3: CASSLEGITSYEQYF. CDR3 DNA: TGTGCCAGCAGCTTGGAAGGGATAACCTCCTACGAGCAGTACTTC.

The V gene is TRBV6-1, the J gene TRBJ2-7, with 11 bases identical to TRBD1. The ends lost 3 bases at V and 4 bases at J; junction bases unmatched: 2. The germline V gene has CDR1 MNHNS and CDR2 SASEGT. This CDR3 has 14 residues. The chain's CDR3 is CASSEGQGGYEQYF. The CDR3 nucleotides read TGTGCCAGCAGTGAGGGACAGGGGGGGTACGAGCAGTACTTC.

This clone occurred a few times. V and J are TRBV6-4 and TRBJ2-6; D is possibly TRBD1 (5 bases). V was shortened by 6 bases and J by 1 base, with 13 bases between the two germline ends. The germline V gene encodes CDR1 MRHNA and CDR2 SNTAGT. The CDR3 totals 16 residues. CDR3 bases: TGTGCCAGCAGCCCTCTAGGACAATCTGGGGCCAACGTCCTGACTTTC. Residues: CASSPLGQSGANVLTF.

The table lists this clone with a few counts. The V gene is TRBV19, the J gene TRBJ1-4; no firm D call. The germline gives CDR1 LNHDA, CDR2 SQIVND (reference sequence). Trimming shortened V by 7 bases and J by 7 bases, and 10 bases separated the two germline ends. CDR3 length: 12 amino acids. Here the CDR3 DNA reads TGTGCCAGTATGTCGGCGGGTGAAAAACTGTTTTTT. Protein product: CASMSAGEKLFF.

This clone was detected only once. The rearrangement uses TRBV6-5 and TRBJ1-2; 8 bases fit TRBD1. The germline V gene has CDR1 MNHEY and CDR2 SVGAGI. V was clipped by 2 bases and J by 5 bases; unmatched bases: 10. The CDR3 totals 16 residues. As DNA, the CDR3 is TGTGCCAGCAGTTACAGGGACAGGCCTAACCTTTATGGCTACACCTTC. Residues: CASSYRDRPNLYGYTF.

Details on this clone: Compared with germline, one end of the junction differs, possibly owing to a read error. The V gene is TRBV7-7, the J gene TRBJ1-1, with TRBD1 as a possible D gene (5 bases). The CDR3 covers 13 residues. The germline V gene has CDR1 SSHAT and CDR2 FNYEAQ (reference sequence). The CDR3 DNA is TGTGCTAGCAGCTTATCTGGGGGCACTGAAGCTTTCTTT. It is translated as CASSLSGGTEAFF.

The chain combines TRBV7-6 with TRBJ2-7; D is unclear. The germline CDR1 and CDR2 sequences are SGHVS and FNYEAQ. Trimming cost V 2 bases and J 3 bases, with 8 bases left between them. This CDR3 has 13 amino acids. The DNA for the CDR3 is TGTGCCAGCAGCTTATTTGGCCACTACGAGCAGTACTTC. Translating it yields CASSLFGHYEQYF.

This sequence joins TRBV11-2 and TRBJ2-5, with 13 bases matching TRBD2. The trim removed 5 bases at V and 3 bases at J, leaving 3 bases unmatched. The CDR3 runs to 15 residues. The V gene's germline CDR1 is SGHAT and CDR2 FQNNGV. The CDR3 loop is CASSPGLAGEETQYF. The CDR3 DNA is TGTGCCAGCAGCCCCGGACTAGCGGGGGAAGAGACCCAGTACTTC. The complete variable domain, with remaining parts taken from reference TRBV11-2 and TRBJ2-5, reads EAGVAQSPRYKIIEKRQSVAFWCNPISGHATLYWYQQILGQGPKLLIQFQNNGVVDDSQLPKDRFSAERLKGVDSTLKIQPAKLEDSAVYLCASSPGLAGEETQYFGPGTRLLVL.